These T cell receptor beta chains were read from a single sample in a study of T cell responses to AZD1222 COVID-19 vaccine. The table came from immunoSEQ multiplex PCR; TCRdb's copy has only in-frame clones and leaves some out. The table lists fewer than 55,000 clones, under 85% of them singletons. This specimen was peripheral blood, taken on day 0 of MenACWY control vaccination. The receptors come from an adult in good health. Both conserved end residues are part of each CDR3. A D gene is named only where the DNA matches it firmly. Size values are once, few and many counts, or a class for expanded clones, and some rows have none.

CDR3nt,CDR3aa,abundance,v_gene,j_gene,d_gene
TGCGCCAGCTTCAGGGGCCAGGGGGTGAATCAGCCCCAGCATTTT,CASFRGQGVNQPQHF,.,TRBV5-1,TRBJ1-5,TRBD1
TGTGCCAGCAGGCGGGGGCAAGGGGGCGGGGAGCTGTTTTTT,CASRRGQGGGELFF,.,TRBV4-2,TRBJ2-2,.
TGTGCCAGTAGTATCCAGGGGAGTAATTCACCCCTCCACTTT,CASSIQGSNSPLHF,.,TRBV19,TRBJ1-6,.
TGTGCCAGCAGCCCTACCTGGGAGGGAGTTGTCAATCAGCCCCAGCATTTT,CASSPTWEGVVNQPQHF,few,TRBV4-2,TRBJ1-5,.
TGTGCCATCAGTCCTGGACGGAGAAATCGTCCCGGGGAGCTGTTTTTT,CAISPGRRNRPGELFF,.,TRBV10-3,TRBJ2-2,.
TGTGCCTGGAGCCCTCGACAGGGTGGGAATTCACCCCTCCACTTT,CAWSPRQGGNSPLHF,few,TRBV30,TRBJ1-6,TRBD1
TGTGCCAGTAGGGGGACGGAAGGACTAGCGGGCTCCTACAATGAGCAGTTCTTC,CASRGTEGLAGSYNEQFF,.,TRBV19,TRBJ2-1,TRBD2
TGTGCCAGCAGCCCTCACGTTACTGACAGTTACCAAGAGACCCAGTACTTC,CASSPHVTDSYQETQYF,few,TRBV3-1/TRBV3-2,TRBJ2-5,.
TGTGCCAGCAGTTTTGGAGGGGGACAGGGTCTCTATGGCTACACCTTC,CASSFGGGQGLYGYTF,.,TRBV28,TRBJ1-2,TRBD1
TGTGCCAGCAGGCGGGAGCCTCAGAGTACGCAGTATTTT,CASRREPQSTQYF,.,TRBV2,TRBJ2-3,TRBD2
TGTGCCAGCAGTGAACATCCAGTGACTAATTCACCCCTCCACTTT,CASSEHPVTNSPLHF,.,TRBV6-1,TRBJ1-6,.
TGCGCCAGCAGCTTTTTAGGAACCTCTACCCCGGGACAAAATTCACCCCTCCACTTT,CASSFLGTSTPGQNSPLHF,.,TRBV5-1,TRBJ1-6,.
TGTGCCAGCATCGCGACTAGTCCAGAGACCCAGTACTTC,CASIATSPETQYF,.,TRBV2,TRBJ2-5,.
TGTGCCAGCAGCCAGACAGGGTTGACTTTCTCCTATAATTCACCCCTCCACTTT,CASSQTGLTFSYNSPLHF,.,TRBV7-2,TRBJ1-6,TRBD1
TGTGCCAGCAGCCAAGCTTCGGGACACCTGAACACTGAAGCTTTCTTT,CASSQASGHLNTEAFF,.,TRBV14,TRBJ1-1,.
TGTGCCAGCTCAATGGACAGGGGCAAGTACGAGCAGTACTTC,CASSMDRGKYEQYF,.,TRBV18,TRBJ2-7,TRBD1
TGTGCCTGGAGTACAGGGTTTAGCAATCAGCCCCAGCATTTT,CAWSTGFSNQPQHF,.,TRBV30,TRBJ1-5,.
TGTGCCAGCAGCCAAGCACAGGGGGCACACACTGAAGCTTTCTTT,CASSQAQGAHTEAFF,.,TRBV14,TRBJ1-1,TRBD1
TGTGCCAGCAGCCTGGGACTAGAGAATGAGCAGTTCTTC,CASSLGLENEQFF,.,TRBV5-6,TRBJ2-1,TRBD2
TGTGCCAGCAATTGGCAAGGAATCGGGATGAATGAAAAACTGTTTTTT,CASNWQGIGMNEKLFF,few,TRBV2,TRBJ1-4,.
TGTGCCAGCGGGGGCGGGAGCGAGCAGTACTTC,CASGGGSEQYF,.,TRBV7-9,TRBJ2-7,.
TGTGCCAGCAGACGAGGGCAGGACAGAGATGAAAAACTGTTTTTT,CASRRGQDRDEKLFF,few,TRBV7-9,TRBJ1-4,.
TGTGCCACCAGGAGCAATCAGCCCCAGCATTTT,CATRSNQPQHF,once,TRBV6-5,TRBJ1-5,.
TGCGCCAGCAGCCAGACAGGGGTTTCGGCTAATGAAAAACTGTTTTTT,CASSQTGVSANEKLFF,.,TRBV4-1,TRBJ1-4,TRBD1
TGTGCCAGCAGCTTTTCCAGGGAGCTGTTTTTT,CASSFSRELFF,.,TRBV7-9,TRBJ2-2,.
TGTGCCAGCGTCCGACGACAAAGATACGAGCAGTACTTC,CASVRRQRYEQYF,.,TRBV28,TRBJ2-7,.
TGTGCCAGCAGTTGGGCGAACCTGTATAATTCACCCCTCCACTTT,CASSWANLYNSPLHF,.,TRBV27,TRBJ1-6,.
TGTGCCAGCAGCCAACAAGAGCTTAACACCGGGGAGCTGTTTTTT,CASSQQELNTGELFF,.,TRBV14,TRBJ2-2,.
TGTGCCAGCAGCTTCGCGCGACGACTCTCTGGGGCCAACGTCCTGACTTTC,CASSFARRLSGANVLTF,.,TRBV7-8,TRBJ2-6,.
TGTGCCAGCAGCCCAGGCGGCATGAGACAGGGGGGCAATGAGCAGTTCTTC,CASSPGGMRQGGNEQFF,few,TRBV3-1/TRBV3-2,TRBJ2-1,TRBD1
TGTGCCACCAGCGGACAGGGATGGGAGACCCAGTACTTC,CATSGQGWETQYF,few,TRBV15,TRBJ2-5,TRBD1
TGTGCCAGCAGGTCCGGGGATAGGTACACTGAAGCTTTCTTT,CASRSGDRYTEAFF,.,TRBV7-9,TRBJ1-1,.
TGCGCCAGCAGCCTCCAGGAGGGGTTAGGCGGGACCGAAGATACGCAGTATTTT,CASSLQEGLGGTEDTQYF,.,TRBV4-1,TRBJ2-3,.
TGTGCCAGCAGCTTTGGGGAAATCACTGAAGCTTTCTTT,CASSFGEITEAFF,.,TRBV7-2,TRBJ1-1,.
TGTGCCAGCAGCTCACCTAGCGGGAGTGGGACAGATACGCAGTATTTT,CASSSPSGSGTDTQYF,.,TRBV28,TRBJ2-3,TRBD2
TGTGCCAGCAGCCCCTTAGGGAGGGGGATCGACACTGAAGCTTTCTTT,CASSPLGRGIDTEAFF,.,TRBV5-6,TRBJ1-1,.
TGCGCCAGCAGCTTTCGGACAGGGTACTATGGCTACACCTTC,CASSFRTGYYGYTF,.,TRBV5-1,TRBJ1-2,TRBD1
TGTGCCAGCAGTGAGGGACAGGAAAATGAAAAACTGTTTTTT,CASSEGQENEKLFF,.,TRBV6-1,TRBJ1-4,TRBD1
TGTGCCAGCAGCCCCTGGGACAGGGCCCACGAGCAGTACTTC,CASSPWDRAHEQYF,few,TRBV5-5,TRBJ2-7,TRBD1
TGTGCCAGCAGCCAAGTTGCAGATACGCAGTATTTT,CASSQVADTQYF,.,TRBV4-2,TRBJ2-3,.
TGTGCCAGCAGCCAGTCATTCGGCTACACCTTC,CASSQSFGYTF,.,TRBV3-1/TRBV3-2,TRBJ1-2,.
TGTGCCAGCAGCCAAGTAGCTGGGAGCACTGAAGCTTTCTTT,CASSQVAGSTEAFF,.,TRBV3-1/TRBV3-2,TRBJ1-1,.